This section outlines one T cell receptor (beta chain) sequence together with its context. Sequencing targeted TCR beta in blood CD8+ and CD4+ T cells. The multiple sclerosis control group was made up of treatment-naive patients with stable or active relapsing-remitting disease. The source of the sample is a study of CD8 T cells in Susac syndrome. V lost 5 bases to trimming and J lost 0 bases; unmatched junction nucleotides: 11. From germline, CDR1 is MDHEN and CDR2 SYDVKM. The CDR3 is 19 amino acids. Reverse transcription of roughly 0.5 to 1 ug RNA was carried out with random hexamers. TCRdb processed the immunoSEQ multiplex PCR reads anew with MiXCR; each CDR3 protein has one entry. The table lists a few hundred thousand distinct CDR3 sequences, 89% of them singletons.

V and J are TRBV28 and TRBJ2-6, with 9 bases matching TRBD1. Sequencing was carried out using CD8+ T cells from PBMCs. The sequence was collected from a human donor with multiple sclerosis. CDR3 protein: CASSQNPGQGFSGANVLTF. The DNA for the CDR3 is TGTGCCAGCAGTCAAAATCCGGGACAGGGCTTCTCTGGGGCCAACGTCCTGACTTTC.